Each of the 17 T cell receptor beta chains below was sequenced from the same sample in a study of cytomegalovirus exposure and HLA in healthy donors. The PCR employed 60 Vbeta primers together with 13 Jbeta primers. Libraries were prepared by immunoSEQ multiplex PCR; TCRdb keeps only in-frame clonotypes and omits some of them. This table lists 130,000 to 150,000 clones. Sequencing used PBMCs. All receptors derive from a man between 40 and 49 years old in good health and CMV-seronegative.

The chain is built from TRBV6-5 and TRBJ2-3; the match to TRBD2 covers 10 bases. The V and J ends lost 5 bases and 1 base, in that order; junction bases with no gene match: 3. Germline CDR1 MNHEY, CDR2 SVGAGI. The CDR3 is made up of 15 amino acids. CDR3 nucleotides: TGTGCCAGCAGTCCAACTAGCGGGGGCACAGATACGCAGTATTTT. Its protein product is CASSPTSGGTDTQYF.

This chain joins TRBV27 and TRBJ2-3; a possible D gene is TRBD2 (6 bases). The V end was cut by 5 bases, the J end by 2 bases, with 17 bases between. Germline V CDR1 and CDR2: MNHEY, SMNVEV (reference sequence). This CDR3 has 16 amino acids. The CDR3 region is CASSPSWGESTDTQYF. The CDR3 nucleotides are TGTGCCAGCAGTCCATCGTGGGGGGAGTCCACAGATACGCAGTATTTT.

V and J are TRBV7-2 and TRBJ2-7, with a possible D match to TRBD2 (5 bases). V lost 5 bases and J 3 bases, leaving 11 bases between the germline ends. Germline CDR1 is SGHTA and CDR2 is FQGNSA. This CDR3 is built from 13 residues. The DNA of the CDR3 is TGTGCCAGCAGCATCGGACGGGGCTACGAGCAGTACTTC. It encodes CASSIGRGYEQYF.

The gene calls are TRBV5-8 and TRBJ2-1; TRBD1 aligns across 10 bases. Germline V CDR1 and CDR2: SGHTS, YDEGEE. The CDR3 runs to 15 residues. V gave up 7 bases and J gave up 12 bases; unmatched junction bases: 16. CDR3 protein: CASCRWTGGLFGQFF. CDR3 coding DNA: TGTGCCAGCTGCAGGTGGACAGGGGGACTTTTTGGGCAGTTCTTC.

This sequence joins TRBV5-5 and TRBJ2-7; 7 bases match TRBD1. This CDR3 comprises 15 residues. Germline V CDR1 and CDR2: SGHKS, YYEKEE (reference sequence). The V and J ends lost 4 bases and 2 bases, in that order; junction bases with no gene match: 9. CDR3 nucleotides: TGTGCCAGCAGCCGAGGGACAGATCCAACCTACGAGCAGTACTTC. Protein sequence: CASSRGTDPTYEQYF.

The chain joins TRBV19 to TRBJ1-1; no definite D call. V was pared by 5 bases and J by 1 base, with 11 bases between. The CDR3 extends over 14 amino acids. The V gene's germline CDR1 is LNHDA and CDR2 SQIVND (reference sequence). CDR3: CASSLWTENTEAFF. CDR3 sequence (DNA): TGTGCCAGTAGTCTATGGACTGAGAACACTGAAGCTTTCTTT. Complete variable domain (other parts from reference TRBV19 and TRBJ1-1): DGGITQSPKYLFRKEGQNVTLSCEQNLNHDAMYWYRQDPGQGLRLIYYSQIVNDFQKGDIAEGYSVSREKKESFPLTVTSAQKNPTAFYLCASSLWTENTEAFFGQGTRLTVV.

V gene TRBV27 combines with J gene TRBJ1-5, with 7 bases identical to TRBD1. CDR3 length equals 16 residues. Losses at the gene ends were 6 bases for V and 3 bases for J; bases not matched to a gene: 11. Per germline, CDR1 MNHEY and CDR2 SMNVEV (reference sequence). CDR3 loop: CASSPRGQLFNQPQHF. In DNA form, the CDR3 reads TGTGCCAGCAGCCCTCGGGGACAGCTGTTCAATCAGCCCCAGCATTTT.

The chain uses TRBV4-2 and TRBJ2-3; D is uncertain. Germline V gives CDR1 LGHNA, CDR2 YNFKEQ. Trimming removed 5 bases from V and 10 bases from J, with 19 bases in between. The CDR3 is made up of 14 amino acids. The CDR3 DNA reads as TGTGCCAGCAGCGCCCAGAGCGAAGGAGTTCCGCAGTATTTT. Its translation is CASSAQSEGVPQYF.

The chain is built from TRBV7-3 and TRBJ1-2, with 8 bases identical to TRBD1. Germline assignment: CDR1 SGHTA and CDR2 FQGTGA. V dropped 5 bases and J dropped 7; count of bases not matched to a gene: 12. This CDR3 is built from 15 residues. The CDR3: CASSPLGQGSSGYTF. CDR3 coding DNA: TGTGCCAGCAGCCCCCTCGGACAGGGCTCAAGTGGCTACACCTTC.

CDR3 bases: TGTGCCAGCTCACCCCTTAGGGAGAGCTCCTACGAGCAGTACTTC. The encoded protein is CASSPLRESSYEQYF. The chain has TRBV18 and TRBJ2-7, with a weak D call TRBD2 (5 bases). The CDR3 runs to 15 residues. Trimming removed 3 bases from V and 0 bases from J, with 12 bases in between. Germline-derived CDR1 and CDR2 are KGHSH and LQKENI.

This chain uses TRBV9 with TRBJ2-7, with unresolved D. Deletions cut 4 bases from V and 3 bases from J, with 8 bases between. Per germline, CDR1 SGDLS and CDR2 YYNGEE. The CDR3 spans 12 residues. The CDR3 bases are TGTGCCAGCAGCCAGAACGACTACGAGCAGTACTTC. Protein: CASSQNDYEQYF.

The chain is built from TRBV7-2 and TRBJ1-2; D is unclear. V was clipped by 0 bases and J by 8 bases, with 13 bases between them. CDR1 is SGHTA and CDR2 is FQGNSA in the germline V gene. The CDR3 consists of 14 residues. Here the CDR3 DNA reads TGTGCCAGCAGCTTAGCGAATCGGGTTTGGGGCTACACCTTC. Protein: CASSLANRVWGYTF.

This chain links TRBV18 with TRBJ1-4, with TRBD1 matching 8 bases. In germline, CDR1 is KGHSH, CDR2 LQKENI. CDR3 length: 15 residues. J was trimmed by 6 bases and V by 1 base; bases with no gene match: 4. The CDR3 DNA reads as TGTGCCAGCTCACCACAGGACAGGGAGGATGAAAAACTGTTTTTT. This codes for CASSPQDREDEKLFF.

Here the CDR3 DNA reads TGTGCCAGCAGCCGCCAGGGGCTACCCTACGAGCAGTACTTC. As protein: CASSRQGLPYEQYF. This rearrangement joins TRBV7-2 to TRBJ2-7; tentative D call: TRBD1 (6 bases). The CDR3 extends over 14 amino acids. CDR1 and CDR2 (germline): SGHTA, FQGNSA. The ends were cut back, 5 bases at V and 2 bases at J, with 13 bases in the middle.

The chain recombines TRBV13 with TRBJ2-2; TRBD1 agrees at 9 bases. The CDR3 is made up of 17 amino acids. V lost 5 bases and J lost 6; bases outside the gene matches: 13. CDR1 and CDR2 from the germline V gene are PRHDT and FYEKMQ (reference sequence). CDR3 sequence reads: CASSKEGRGQGPGELFF. CDR3 nucleotides: TGTGCCAGCAGCAAAGAGGGCCGGGGACAGGGACCCGGGGAGCTGTTTTTT.

The chain has TRBV25-1 and TRBJ1-1; a possible D gene is TRBD1 (5 bases). The CDR3 totals 13 residues. With 3 bases removed from V and 7 bases from J, the gap between germline ends came to 12 bases. Looked up from germline, CDR1 is MGHDK and CDR2 is SYGVNS. The CDR3 reads CASSDRVWGEAFF. CDR3 DNA sequence: TGTGCCAGCAGTGACAGGGTGTGGGGTGAAGCTTTCTTT.

This chain joins TRBV7-2 and TRBJ1-5, with 7 nucleotides matching TRBD1. The CDR3 spans 13 residues. The V and J ends lost 3 bases and 5 bases, in that order; junction bases with no gene match: 1. The germline V gene has CDR1 SGHTA and CDR2 FQGNSA. The CDR3 nucleotides are TGTGCCAGCAGCTTCCAGGGGGATCAGCCCCAGCATTTT. Amino acids: CASSFQGDQPQHF.